Below, 15 T cell receptor beta chains from the same sample are listed, as sequenced in a study of T cells in Graves' hyperthyroidism and ophthalmopathy. Amplification of TCR beta CDR3 regions was performed using RNA transcripts as template. HTBI primers were employed in a first-round RT-PCR of the TCR CDR3. TCRdb processed the multiplex PCR reads anew with MiXCR; each CDR3 protein has one entry. The sample shows around 500,000 distinct CDR3 sequences, about an eighth of them seen only once. Specimen: blood. The origin of the receptors is a woman between 18 and 30 years old with Graves' hyperthyroidism.

This clonotype has only a few counts. V usage is TRBV27 and J usage is TRBJ2-7; tentatively, D is TRBD1 (6 bases). Germline CDR1 MNHEY, CDR2 SMNVEV (reference sequence). The V end lost 3 bases, the J end lost 4 bases, and 16 bases lay between the germline ends. The CDR3 consists of 15 residues. The DNA for the CDR3 is TGTGCCAGCAGTTTCTCCGGGACACAATCTTACGAGCAGTACTTC. Its protein is CASSFSGTQSYEQYF.

The sample holds many counts of this clonotype. The gene calls are TRBV10-3 and TRBJ2-1; D possibly corresponds to TRBD2 (6 bases). CDR1 ENHRY and CDR2 SYGVKD come from the germline V gene. The V and J ends lost 4 bases and 5 bases respectively, with 9 bases between them. The CDR3 runs 13 residues. CDR3 sequence reads: CAISAGLNNEQFF. The DNA for the CDR3 is TGTGCCATCAGTGCCGGACTAAACAATGAGCAGTTCTTC.

The chain uses TRBV15 and TRBJ2-5; TRBD2 aligns across 9 bases. The J segment lost 7 bases and the V segment lost 6 bases, leaving 12 bases of the junction unmatched. The CDR3 totals 15 residues. Germline V gene sequence: CDR1 LNHNV, CDR2 YYDKDF (reference sequence). Written as DNA, the CDR3 is TGTGCCACCAGTCCGGACAGCGGGAGGACAGGGACCCAGTACTTC. It specifies CATSPDSGRTGTQYF.

This clonotype has at least ten counts. The V and J genes are TRBV20-1 and TRBJ2-3; 10 bases align to TRBD1. The germline V gene has CDR1 DFQATT and CDR2 SNEGSKA (reference sequence). There are 18 residues in the CDR3. With V trimmed by 0 bases and J by 2 bases, 11 bases remained unmatched. The CDR3 region is CSARDPTGGDPYTDTQYF. The CDR3 DNA sequence: TGCAGTGCTAGAGATCCGACAGGGGGCGACCCTTACACAGATACGCAGTATTTT.

This clonotype came up many times. The V call is TRBV27, the J call TRBJ2-3; D is ambiguous. This CDR3 comprises 17 residues. The V gene lost 0 bases and the J gene lost 4 bases, with 17 bases spanning the gap. Germline V CDR1 and CDR2: MNHEY, SMNVEV (reference sequence). The CDR3 nucleotides read TGTGCCAGCAGTTTATCGTTAGCATTGGGCGGCGCAGATACGCAGTATTTT. Its protein product is CASSLSLALGGADTQYF.

At least ten counts were recorded for this clonotype. The rearrangement uses TRBV6-1 and TRBJ2-3; tentative D call: TRBD2 (6 bases). Germline V gene lookup returns CDR1 MNHNS and CDR2 SASEGT. The CDR3 has 17 residues. Trimming removed 5 bases at V and 6 bases at J, with 24 bases between. This CDR3 reads CASSRWGDSRYTDTQYF. CDR3 sequence (DNA): TGTGCCAGCAGTCGATGGGGGGACTCGCGTTATACGGATACGCAGTATTTT.

This clonotype was picked up many times. The chain is built from TRBV18 and TRBJ2-7; no reliable D call. The CDR3 totals 14 residues. CDR1 is KGHSH, CDR2 LQKENI, per germline. The ends were cut back, 3 bases at V and 3 bases at J, with 12 bases in the middle. CDR3 sequence: CASSPTNGGYEQYV. CDR3 nucleotide sequence: TGTGCCAGCTCACCCACCAACGGCGGCTACGAGCAGTACGTC.

This clonotype was observed at least ten times. The V gene is TRBV2, the J gene TRBJ2-1, with TRBD2 matching over 8 bases. The CDR3 contains 16 residues. The V gene's germline CDR1 is SNHLY and CDR2 FYNNEI. Trimming cost V 4 bases and J 5 bases; bases outside gene matches: 10. The CDR3 nucleotides read TGTGCCAGCAGTGGCTCGCGGGAGGACTCTAACAATGAGCAGTTCTTC. Its translation: CASSGSREDSNNEQFF.

This clonotype was recorded at least ten times. This chain joins TRBV12-3 or TRBV12-4 and TRBJ1-2, with TRBD1 matching 8 bases. V shed 4 bases, J shed 8 bases, and the junction held 12 bases outside the gene matches. This CDR3 is 15 amino acids long. Here the CDR3 reads CASSYRSGQARGYTF. The CDR3 DNA reads as TGTGCCAGCAGTTACCGTTCGGGACAGGCCAGAGGCTACACCTTC.

This clonotype was seen repeatedly, ten times or more. V and J are TRBV5-1 and TRBJ2-1, with unresolved D. The CDR3 sequence is 15 residues long. Trimming took off 2 bases at V and 2 bases at J, with 11 bases between the two ends. Germline assignment: CDR1 SGHRS and CDR2 YFSETQ. This CDR3 is CASSLGGEAYNEQFF. The CDR3 region has the DNA TGCGCCAGCAGCTTAGGCGGCGAGGCCTACAATGAGCAGTTCTTC.

The sample holds a few counts of this clonotype. The chain uses TRBV28 and TRBJ1-5; D remains ambiguous. V was trimmed by 3 bases and J by 1 base, leaving 10 bases between them. There are 15 residues in the CDR3. Germline-derived CDR1 and CDR2 are MDHEN and SYDVKM. CDR3 protein: CASSFGPSSNQPQHF. CDR3 in DNA: TGTGCCAGCAGTTTCGGCCCCTCGAGCAATCAGCCCCAGCATTTT.

The chain uses TRBV6-1 and TRBJ2-3; 7 nucleotides match TRBD2. CDR3 length: 12 amino acids. Germline-derived CDR1 and CDR2 are MNHNS and SASEGT. CDR3 nucleotide sequence: TGTGGGGCGGGGGACCAAACAGATACGCAGTATTTT. Residues: CGAGDQTDTQYF.

This clonotype was observed a few times. The chain uses TRBV20-1 and TRBJ1-2, with a tentative D call TRBD1 (5 bases). V was cut by 1 base and J by 8 bases, with 14 bases left in between. Germline lookup yields CDR1 DFQATT and CDR2 SNEGSKA (reference sequence). The CDR3 is 13 amino acids. The CDR3 bases are TGCAGTGCTAGAGTGGCAGGGACTAGCGGCTACACCTTC. As protein: CSARVAGTSGYTF.

This clonotype was counted many times. This CDR3 is CASSSRRVSEQYV. CDR3 sequence (DNA): TGCGCCAGCAGCTCCCGCCGGGTTAGTGAGCAGTACGTC. The V gene is TRBV5-1, the J gene TRBJ2-7; D uncertain. This CDR3 contains 13 residues. Trimming shortened V by 3 bases and J by 7 bases, and 14 bases separated the two germline ends. The germline V gene encodes CDR1 SGHRS and CDR2 YFSETQ.

This clonotype appeared many times. The genes are TRBV6-1 and TRBJ2-1; 14 nucleotides agree with TRBD2. V trimming: 7 bases; J trimming: 1 base; junction bases outside the gene matches: 15. The CDR3 runs 20 residues. The V gene's germline CDR1 is MNHNS and CDR2 SASEGT. This CDR3 reads CASKNIGTSGRTGSYNEQFF. The CDR3 DNA reads as TGTGCCAGCAAAAATATCGGGACTAGCGGGAGAACCGGGTCCTACAATGAGCAGTTCTTC.